Presented here are 5 T cell receptor beta chains from one specimen sequenced in a study of shared clonotypes between healthy human individuals. The data were produced by immunoSEQ multiplex PCR, yet TCRdb's version contains in-frame clones alone and is incomplete. Of roughly 2.6 million clones in the sample, approximately 92% were seen once. Specimen: naive CD4+ T cells sorted from blood. The sample's subset: CD45RA+ positively selected. These receptors were taken from a man younger than 35 in good health.

This rearrangement joins TRBV5-1 to TRBJ2-7, with D possibly TRBD2 on 5 matching bases. The CDR3 loop spans 13 amino acids. The V gene lost 2 bases and the J gene lost 5 bases, with 11 bases spanning the gap. Per germline, CDR1 SGHRS and CDR2 YFSETQ. In nucleotides, the CDR3 is TGCGCCAGCAGCTTCAACGTGGGAGACGAGCAGTACTTC. It translates to CASSFNVGDEQYF.

Worth noting for this clone: The sample has other DNA sequences that encode this CDR3 too. The DNA of the CDR3 is TGTGCCAGCAGCCCCGAGGGCACCTACGAGCAGTACTTC. Amino acids: CASSPEGTYEQYF. The V and J genes are TRBV7-2 and TRBJ2-7, with D tentatively TRBD2 (5 bases). V was clipped by 5 bases and J by 2 bases, with 10 bases between them. The CDR3 contains 13 residues. CDR1 and CDR2 (germline): SGHTA, FQGNSA.

The chain joins TRBV9 to TRBJ2-5; 9 bases are a match to TRBD2. The CDR3 contains 20 residues. Per germline, CDR1 SGDLS and CDR2 YYNGEE. V trimming: 4 bases; J trimming: 3 bases; junction bases outside the gene matches: 22. The CDR3 DNA reads as TGTGCCAGCAGCCTCCGCGCCCGGCGGGAGGGCCGAGGTGGAGAAGAGACCCAGTACTTC. Translating gives CASSLRARREGRGGEETQYF.

The V and J genes are TRBV5-6 and TRBJ2-5, with 8 nucleotides matching TRBD1. Germline CDR1 and CDR2: SGHDT and YYEEEE. CDR3 length equals 16 residues. V lost 2 bases to trimming and J lost 5 bases; unmatched junction nucleotides: 11. The CDR3 loop is CASSLRTGSREETQYF. For the CDR3, the DNA is TGTGCCAGCAGCTTAAGGACAGGGTCAAGGGAGGAGACCCAGTACTTC.

This clone appeared once. Other DNA sequences in this sample translate to the same CDR3. V and J are TRBV5-1 and TRBJ1-1, with D tentatively TRBD1 (5 bases). This CDR3 is built from 15 residues. The V gene's germline CDR1 is SGHRS and CDR2 YFSETQ. Trimming shortened V by 0 bases and J by 1 base, and 10 bases separated the two germline ends. DNA for the CDR3: TGCGCCAGCAGCTTGGTCCAGGGCAGGAACACTGAAGCTTTCTTT. Translated: CASSLVQGRNTEAFF. Filled out from reference TRBV5-1 and TRBJ1-1, the complete variable domain reads KAGVTQTPRYLIKTRGQQVTLSCSPISGHRSVSWYQQTPGQGLQFLFEYFSETQRNKGNFPGRFSGRQFSNSRSEMNVSTLELGDSALYLCASSLVQGRNTEAFFGQGTRLTVV.